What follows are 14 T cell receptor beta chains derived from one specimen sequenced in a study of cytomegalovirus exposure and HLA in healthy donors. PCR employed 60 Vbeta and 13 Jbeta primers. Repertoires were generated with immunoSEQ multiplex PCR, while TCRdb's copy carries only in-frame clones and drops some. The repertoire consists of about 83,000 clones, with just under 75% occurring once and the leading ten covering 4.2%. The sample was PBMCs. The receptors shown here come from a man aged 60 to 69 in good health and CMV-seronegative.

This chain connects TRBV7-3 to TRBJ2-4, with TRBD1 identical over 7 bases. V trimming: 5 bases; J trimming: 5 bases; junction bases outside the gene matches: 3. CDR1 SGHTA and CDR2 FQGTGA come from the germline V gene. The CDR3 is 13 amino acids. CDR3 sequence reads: CASSLGGENIQYF. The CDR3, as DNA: TGTGCCAGCAGCCTAGGGGGCGAAAACATTCAGTACTTC.

CDR3 nucleotide sequence: TGTGCCACTATCGAAGCGGGGAACCCCTATGGCTACACCTTC. Its translation: CATIEAGNPYGYTF. This chain joins TRBV11-2 and TRBJ1-2; D ambiguous. The length of the CDR3 is 14 residues. The germline V gene encodes CDR1 SGHAT and CDR2 FQNNGV. V gave up 10 bases and J gave up 4 bases, with 19 bases separating them.

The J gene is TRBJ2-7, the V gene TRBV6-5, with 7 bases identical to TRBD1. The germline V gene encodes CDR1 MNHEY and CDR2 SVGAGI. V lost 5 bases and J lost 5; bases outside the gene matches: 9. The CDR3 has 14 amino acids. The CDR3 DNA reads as TGTGCCAGCAGTCCCAGGGGGTCGTTTGACGAGCAGTACTTC. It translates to CASSPRGSFDEQYF.

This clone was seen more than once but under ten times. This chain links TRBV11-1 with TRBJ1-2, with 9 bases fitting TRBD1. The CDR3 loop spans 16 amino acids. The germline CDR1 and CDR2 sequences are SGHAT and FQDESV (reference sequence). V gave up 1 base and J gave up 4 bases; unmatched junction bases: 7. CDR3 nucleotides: TGTGCCAGCAGCTTAGTCGGGACAGGGCTCCCCTATGGCTACACCTTC. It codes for CASSLVGTGLPYGYTF.

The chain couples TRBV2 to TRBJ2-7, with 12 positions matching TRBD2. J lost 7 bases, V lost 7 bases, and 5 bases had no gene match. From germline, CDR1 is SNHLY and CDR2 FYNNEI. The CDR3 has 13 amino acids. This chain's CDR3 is CASTLAGGSEQYF. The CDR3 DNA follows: TGTGCCAGCACCCTAGCGGGGGGGAGTGAGCAGTACTTC.

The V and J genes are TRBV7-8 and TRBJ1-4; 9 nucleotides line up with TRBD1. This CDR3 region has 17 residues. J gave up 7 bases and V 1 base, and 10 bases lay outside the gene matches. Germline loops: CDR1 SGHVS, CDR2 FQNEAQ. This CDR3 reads CASSLVATGGEGEKLFF. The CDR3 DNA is TGTGCCAGCAGCTTAGTAGCGACAGGGGGAGAAGGTGAAAAACTGTTTTTT.

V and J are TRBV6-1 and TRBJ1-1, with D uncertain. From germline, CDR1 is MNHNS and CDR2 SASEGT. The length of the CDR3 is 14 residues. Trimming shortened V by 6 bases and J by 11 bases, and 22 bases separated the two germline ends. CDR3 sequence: CASRAVWGEPGAFF. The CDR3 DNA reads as TGTGCCAGCAGGGCCGTGTGGGGTGAACCGGGGGCTTTCTTT.

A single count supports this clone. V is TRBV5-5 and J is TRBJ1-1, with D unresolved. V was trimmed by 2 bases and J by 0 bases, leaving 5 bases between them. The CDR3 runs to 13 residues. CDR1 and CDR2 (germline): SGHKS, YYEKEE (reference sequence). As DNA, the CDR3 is TGTGCCAGCAGCTTAACAGTGAACACTGAAGCTTTCTTT. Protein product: CASSLTVNTEAFF.

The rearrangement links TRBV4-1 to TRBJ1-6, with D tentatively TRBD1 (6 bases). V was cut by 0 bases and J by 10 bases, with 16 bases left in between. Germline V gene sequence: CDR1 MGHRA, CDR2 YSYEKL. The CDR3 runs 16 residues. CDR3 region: CASSQDQGRGWSPLHF. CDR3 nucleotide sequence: TGCGCCAGCAGCCAAGATCAGGGCAGGGGCTGGTCACCCCTCCACTTT.

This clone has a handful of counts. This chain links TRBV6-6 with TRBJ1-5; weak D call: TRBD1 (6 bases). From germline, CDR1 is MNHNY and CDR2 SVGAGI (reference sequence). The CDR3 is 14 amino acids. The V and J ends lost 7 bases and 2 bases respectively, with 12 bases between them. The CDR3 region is CASTRGRGNQPQHF. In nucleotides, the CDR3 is TGTGCCAGCACCAGGGGACGGGGCAATCAGCCCCAGCATTTT.

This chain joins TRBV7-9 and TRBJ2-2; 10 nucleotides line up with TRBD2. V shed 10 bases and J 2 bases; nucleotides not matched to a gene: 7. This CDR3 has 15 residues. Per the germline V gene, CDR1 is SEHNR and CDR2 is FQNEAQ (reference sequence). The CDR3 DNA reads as TGTGCCAACGTAGCGGGGGGAATCAACACCGGGGAGCTGTTTTTT. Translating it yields CANVAGGINTGELFF.

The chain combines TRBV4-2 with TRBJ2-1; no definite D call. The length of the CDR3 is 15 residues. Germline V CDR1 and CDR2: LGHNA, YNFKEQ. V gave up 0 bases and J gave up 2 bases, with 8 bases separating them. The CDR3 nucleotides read TGTGCCAGCAGCCAAGATCCAGGTACCTACAATGAGCAGTTCTTC. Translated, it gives CASSQDPGTYNEQFF.

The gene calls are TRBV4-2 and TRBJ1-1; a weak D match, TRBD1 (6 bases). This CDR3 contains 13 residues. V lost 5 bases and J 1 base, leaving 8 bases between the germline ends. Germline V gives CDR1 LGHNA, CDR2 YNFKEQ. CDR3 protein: CASSWTANTEAFF. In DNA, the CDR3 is TGTGCCAGCAGCTGGACAGCGAACACTGAAGCTTTCTTT.

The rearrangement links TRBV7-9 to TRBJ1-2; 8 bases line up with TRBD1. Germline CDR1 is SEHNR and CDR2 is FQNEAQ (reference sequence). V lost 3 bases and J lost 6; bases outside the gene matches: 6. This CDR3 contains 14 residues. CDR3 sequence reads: CASSFGLQGDGYTF. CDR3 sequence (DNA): TGTGCCAGCAGCTTCGGGCTACAGGGGGATGGCTACACCTTC.